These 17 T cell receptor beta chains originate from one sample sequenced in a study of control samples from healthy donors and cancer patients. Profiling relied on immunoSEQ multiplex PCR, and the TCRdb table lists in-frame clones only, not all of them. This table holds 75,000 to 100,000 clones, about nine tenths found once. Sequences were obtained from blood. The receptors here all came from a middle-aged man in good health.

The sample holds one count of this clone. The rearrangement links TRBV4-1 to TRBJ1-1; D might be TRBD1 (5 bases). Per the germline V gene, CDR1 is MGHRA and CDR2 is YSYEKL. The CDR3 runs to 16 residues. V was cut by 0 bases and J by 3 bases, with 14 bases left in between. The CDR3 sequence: CASSQDGIGADTEAFF. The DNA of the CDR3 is TGCGCCAGCAGCCAAGATGGGATAGGGGCTGACACTGAAGCTTTCTTT.

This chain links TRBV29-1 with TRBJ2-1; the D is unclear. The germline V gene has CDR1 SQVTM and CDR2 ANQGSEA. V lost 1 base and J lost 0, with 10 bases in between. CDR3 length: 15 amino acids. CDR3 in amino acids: CSVEGSGRSYNEQFF. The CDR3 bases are TGCAGCGTTGAAGGTTCAGGCCGCTCCTACAATGAGCAGTTCTTC.

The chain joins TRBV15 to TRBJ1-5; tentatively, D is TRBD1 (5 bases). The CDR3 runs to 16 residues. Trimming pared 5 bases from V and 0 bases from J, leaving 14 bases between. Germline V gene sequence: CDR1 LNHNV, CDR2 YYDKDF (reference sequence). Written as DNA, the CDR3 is TGTGCCACCAGCCGAGGCCTTGGGGGTAGCAATCAGCCCCAGCATTTT. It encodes CATSRGLGGSNQPQHF.

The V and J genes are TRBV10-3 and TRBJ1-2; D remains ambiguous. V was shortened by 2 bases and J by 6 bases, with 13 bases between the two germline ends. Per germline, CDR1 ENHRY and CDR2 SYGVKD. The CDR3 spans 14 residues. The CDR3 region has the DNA TGTGCCATCAGTGAGGATCTCTCGGGGAATGGCTACACCTTC. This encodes CAISEDLSGNGYTF.

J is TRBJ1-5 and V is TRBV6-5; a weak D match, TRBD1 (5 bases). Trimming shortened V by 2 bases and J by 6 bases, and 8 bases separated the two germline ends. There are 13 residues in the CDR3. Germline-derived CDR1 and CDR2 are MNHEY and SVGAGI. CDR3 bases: TGTGCCAGCAGTTACACGGGGGGTCAGCCCCAGCATTTT. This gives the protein CASSYTGGQPQHF.

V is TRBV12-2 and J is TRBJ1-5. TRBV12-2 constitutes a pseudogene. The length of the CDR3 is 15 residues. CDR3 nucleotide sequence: TGTGCAAGTCGCTTAGCGGGGGGCGAATCCCAGCCCCAGCATTTT. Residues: CASRLAGGESQPQHF.

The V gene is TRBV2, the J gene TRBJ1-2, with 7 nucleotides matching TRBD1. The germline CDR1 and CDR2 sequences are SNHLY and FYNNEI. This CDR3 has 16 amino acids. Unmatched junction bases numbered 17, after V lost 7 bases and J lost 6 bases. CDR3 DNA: TGTGCCAGCACTAGGGGGCGCAGCCCGAACTATGATGGCTACACCTTC. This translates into CASTRGRSPNYDGYTF.

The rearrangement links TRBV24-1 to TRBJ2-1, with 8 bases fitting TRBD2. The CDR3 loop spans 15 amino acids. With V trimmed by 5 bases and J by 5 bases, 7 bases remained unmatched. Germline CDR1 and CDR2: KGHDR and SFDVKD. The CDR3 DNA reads TGTGCCACCAGTGTCGGGGGGGCCGGGGACAATGAGCAGTTCTTC. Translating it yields CATSVGGAGDNEQFF.

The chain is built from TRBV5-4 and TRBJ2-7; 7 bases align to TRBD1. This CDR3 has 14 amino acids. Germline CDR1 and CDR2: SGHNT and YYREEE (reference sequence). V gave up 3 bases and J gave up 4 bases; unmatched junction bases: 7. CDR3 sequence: CASSSRDRIYEQYF. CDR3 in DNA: TGTGCCAGCAGCTCACGGGACAGAATATACGAGCAGTACTTC.

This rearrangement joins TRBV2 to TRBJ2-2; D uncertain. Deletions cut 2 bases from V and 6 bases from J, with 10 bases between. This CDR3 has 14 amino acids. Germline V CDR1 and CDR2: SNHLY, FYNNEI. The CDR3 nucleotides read TGTGCCAGCAGTGAACGGGCTAGGTCCGGGGAGCTGTTTTTT. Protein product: CASSERARSGELFF.

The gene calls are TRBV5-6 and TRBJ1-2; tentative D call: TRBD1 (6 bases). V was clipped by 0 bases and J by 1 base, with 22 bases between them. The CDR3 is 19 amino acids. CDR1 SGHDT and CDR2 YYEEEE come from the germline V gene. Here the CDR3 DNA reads TGTGCCAGCAGCTTGGCCGTTGGACAGTCGACCTTATTTAACTATGGCTACACCTTC. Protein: CASSLAVGQSTLFNYGYTF.

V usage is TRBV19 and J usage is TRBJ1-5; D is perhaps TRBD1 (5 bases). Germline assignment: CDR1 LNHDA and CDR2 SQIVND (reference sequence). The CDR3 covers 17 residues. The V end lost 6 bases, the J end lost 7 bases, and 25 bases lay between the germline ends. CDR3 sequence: CASRFLRQTRVRQPQHF. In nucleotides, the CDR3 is TGTGCCAGTAGGTTTTTGCGGCAAACCAGGGTGAGGCAGCCCCAGCATTTT. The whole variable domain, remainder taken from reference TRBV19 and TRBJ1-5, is DGGITQSPKYLFRKEGQNVTLSCEQNLNHDAMYWYRQDPGQGLRLIYYSQIVNDFQKGDIAEGYSVSREKKESFPLTVTSAQKNPTAFYLCASRFLRQTRVRQPQHFGDGTRLSIL.

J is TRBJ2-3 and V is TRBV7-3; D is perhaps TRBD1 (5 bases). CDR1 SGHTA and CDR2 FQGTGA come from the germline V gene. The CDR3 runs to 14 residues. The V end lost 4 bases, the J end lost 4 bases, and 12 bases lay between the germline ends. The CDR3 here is CASSYSRAPDTQYF. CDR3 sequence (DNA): TGTGCCAGCAGCTATTCCAGGGCCCCAGATACGCAGTATTTT. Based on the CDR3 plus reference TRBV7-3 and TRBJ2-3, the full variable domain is GAGVSQTPSNKVTEKGKYVELRCDPISGHTALYWYRQSLGQGPEFLIYFQGTGAADDSGLPNDRFFAVRPEGSVSTLKIQRTERGDSAVYLCASSYSRAPDTQYFGPGTRLTVL.

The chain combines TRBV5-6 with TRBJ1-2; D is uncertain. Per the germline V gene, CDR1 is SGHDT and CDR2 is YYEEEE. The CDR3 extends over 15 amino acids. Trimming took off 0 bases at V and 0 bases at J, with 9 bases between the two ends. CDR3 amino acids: CASSLGPTSNYGYTF. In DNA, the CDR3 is TGTGCCAGCAGCTTGGGACCGACCTCTAACTATGGCTACACCTTC.

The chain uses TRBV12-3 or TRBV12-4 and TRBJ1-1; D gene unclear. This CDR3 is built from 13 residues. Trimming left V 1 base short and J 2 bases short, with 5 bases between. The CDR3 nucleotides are TGTGCCAGCAGTTTAGGGGGAAACACTGAAGCTTTCTTT. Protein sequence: CASSLGGNTEAFF.

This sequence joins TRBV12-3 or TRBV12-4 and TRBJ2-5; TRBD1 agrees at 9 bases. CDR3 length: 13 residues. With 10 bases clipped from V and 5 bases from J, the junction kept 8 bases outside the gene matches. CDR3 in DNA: TGTGCCAACTCACAGGGGGCCCGGGAGACCCAGTACTTC. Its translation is CANSQGARETQYF.

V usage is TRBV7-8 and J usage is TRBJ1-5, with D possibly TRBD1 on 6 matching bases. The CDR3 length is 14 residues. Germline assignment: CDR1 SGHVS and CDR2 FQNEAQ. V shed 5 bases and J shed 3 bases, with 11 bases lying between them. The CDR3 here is CASSAGDNNQPQHF. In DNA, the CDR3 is TGTGCCAGCAGCGCCGGGGACAACAATCAGCCCCAGCATTTT.